This is a list of T cell receptor beta chains from one sample in a study of shared clonotypes between healthy human individuals. TCRdb's copy holds only in-frame clones and misses some; the assay was immunoSEQ multiplex PCR. The sample lists about 470,000 clones, roughly 77% occurring once. Sequenced: PBMCs. The origin of the receptors is a woman aged 40 to 50 in good health. Some clones in this sample may be carry-over from other donors' samples. CDR3s include the opening cysteine and the closing phenylalanine or tryptophan. D genes are given only for firm matches. A clone size is listed for some rows: how often the clone was seen (once, few, many), or a class if it is expanded.

v_gene: TRBV7-2; d_gene: .; abundance: .; j_gene: TRBJ1-5; CDR3nt: TGTGCCAGCAGCTTAGATACAGGGTCCGAGAGGCCCCAGCATTTT; CDR3aa: CASSLDTGSERPQHF
v_gene: TRBV4-1; d_gene: TRBD1; abundance: .; j_gene: TRBJ1-5; CDR3nt: TGCGCCAGCAGCCAAGGACAGGGTCGCGGCAATCAGCCCCAGCATTTT; CDR3aa: CASSQGQGRGNQPQHF
v_gene: TRBV5-1; d_gene: TRBD1; abundance: .; j_gene: TRBJ2-1; CDR3nt: TGCGCCAGCAGCTACTCAGGGGGTGTAAGACACAATGAGCAGTTCTTC; CDR3aa: CASSYSGGVRHNEQFF
v_gene: TRBV5-6; d_gene: .; abundance: .; j_gene: TRBJ2-4; CDR3nt: TGTGCCAGCAGCTTGTATGGGGCCGGGGCCAAAAACATTCAGTACTTC; CDR3aa: CASSLYGAGAKNIQYF
v_gene: TRBV5-1; d_gene: .; abundance: once; j_gene: TRBJ1-3; CDR3nt: TGCGCCAGCAGCATCGCATCTCTAATGGCCTCGGGAAACACCATATATTTT; CDR3aa: CASSIASLMASGNTIYF
v_gene: TRBV28; d_gene: TRBD1; abundance: .; j_gene: TRBJ2-3; CDR3nt: TGTGCCAGCTACGGACAGGGGAGACCAGATACGCAGTATTTT; CDR3aa: CASYGQGRPDTQYF
v_gene: TRBV6-4; d_gene: .; abundance: many; j_gene: TRBJ2-3; CDR3nt: TGTGCCAGCAGTGACTCGAGGGGGGCCGGCTCAGATACGCAGTATTTT; CDR3aa: CASSDSRGAGSDTQYF
v_gene: TRBV2; d_gene: .; abundance: .; j_gene: TRBJ2-2; CDR3nt: TGTGCCAGCAGCGAGGGGCCAGAACCCGGGGAGCTGTTTTTT; CDR3aa: CASSEGPEPGELFF
v_gene: TRBV18; d_gene: .; abundance: .; j_gene: TRBJ1-5; CDR3nt: TGTGCCAGCTCACCACAATCAGGAGATCAGCCCCAGCATTTT; CDR3aa: CASSPQSGDQPQHF
v_gene: TRBV28; d_gene: TRBD2; abundance: few; j_gene: TRBJ2-1; CDR3nt: TGTGCCAGCACCTCACCCGGGACTAGTGTCGCTGAGCAGTTCTTC; CDR3aa: CASTSPGTSVAEQFF
v_gene: TRBV11-3; d_gene: .; abundance: .; j_gene: TRBJ2-3; CDR3nt: TGTGCCAGCAGCTTAGAGGGGCAGGGCGCAGATACGCAGTATTTT; CDR3aa: CASSLEGQGADTQYF
v_gene: TRBV6-1; d_gene: TRBD1; abundance: few; j_gene: TRBJ2-3; CDR3nt: TGTGCCAGCGGATCCGGGACAGGACTCACAGATACGCAGTATTTT; CDR3aa: CASGSGTGLTDTQYF
v_gene: TRBV30; d_gene: .; abundance: .; j_gene: TRBJ2-7; CDR3nt: TGTGCCTGGAGTAGGGGGGGGGCCTACGAGCAGTACTTC; CDR3aa: CAWSRGGAYEQYF
v_gene: TRBV6-1; d_gene: TRBD1; abundance: few; j_gene: TRBJ2-7; CDR3nt: TGTGCCAGCAGTGAAGTACAGGGGTTCTACGAGCAGTACTTC; CDR3aa: CASSEVQGFYEQYF
v_gene: TRBV28; d_gene: TRBD1; abundance: .; j_gene: TRBJ1-5; CDR3nt: TGTGCCAGCAGTTCCGGGACAGGGGTTGATCAGCCCCAGCATTTT; CDR3aa: CASSSGTGVDQPQHF
v_gene: TRBV28; d_gene: .; abundance: .; j_gene: TRBJ1-2; CDR3nt: TGTGCCAGCAGTTTACGATGGGGGGGCTATGGCTACACCTTC; CDR3aa: CASSLRWGGYGYTF
v_gene: TRBV18; d_gene: .; abundance: .; j_gene: TRBJ2-7; CDR3nt: TGTGCCAGCTCACCGGGTTCGGTGGCAAGCTACGAGCAGTACTTC; CDR3aa: CASSPGSVASYEQYF
v_gene: TRBV10-3; d_gene: .; abundance: few; j_gene: TRBJ1-5; CDR3nt: TGTGCCATCAGTGACAACAATCAGCCCCAGCATTTT; CDR3aa: CAISDNNQPQHF
v_gene: TRBV9; d_gene: TRBD1; abundance: .; j_gene: TRBJ1-5; CDR3nt: TGTGCCAGCAGCGCCCAGGGGGCTCGTCAGCCCCAGCATTTT; CDR3aa: CASSAQGARQPQHF
v_gene: TRBV27; d_gene: .; abundance: many; j_gene: TRBJ1-1; CDR3nt: TGTGCCAGCAGTTTATCCCAGGGTTTGGGTACTGAAGCTTTCTTT; CDR3aa: CASSLSQGLGTEAFF
v_gene: TRBV2; d_gene: .; abundance: .; j_gene: TRBJ1-3; CDR3nt: TGTGCCAGCGTTGCGGCGACCTCTGGAAACACCATATATTTT; CDR3aa: CASVAATSGNTIYF
v_gene: TRBV28; d_gene: TRBD1; abundance: few; j_gene: TRBJ2-4; CDR3nt: TGTGCCAGCAGTCGACAGGGCGCCAAAAACATTCAGTACTTC; CDR3aa: CASSRQGAKNIQYF
v_gene: TRBV4-1; d_gene: .; abundance: .; j_gene: TRBJ2-7; CDR3nt: TGCGCCAGCAGCCAAGATGGGCTAGCGGAGGGGGCCGAGCAGTACTTC; CDR3aa: CASSQDGLAEGAEQYF
v_gene: TRBV10-3; d_gene: TRBD1; abundance: .; j_gene: TRBJ2-3; CDR3nt: TGTGCCAATCAAAAAACAGGGGAAGATACGCAGTATTTT; CDR3aa: CANQKTGEDTQYF
v_gene: TRBV7-9; d_gene: .; abundance: .; j_gene: TRBJ2-2; CDR3nt: TGTGCCAGCATCCCCCCTTCCAAAGGGGCGCGGGACACCGGGGAGCTGTTTTTT; CDR3aa: CASIPPSKGARDTGELFF
v_gene: TRBV4-2; d_gene: TRBD2; abundance: .; j_gene: TRBJ2-7; CDR3nt: TGTGCCAGCAGCCCACCGCTCAGCGGGAGGGACTACGAGCAGTACTTC; CDR3aa: CASSPPLSGRDYEQYF
v_gene: TRBV2; d_gene: .; abundance: .; j_gene: TRBJ1-6; CDR3nt: TGTGCCAGCGACCCCAGAGGGAATGGGGATTCACCCCTCCACTTT; CDR3aa: CASDPRGNGDSPLHF
v_gene: TRBV28; d_gene: TRBD2; abundance: few; j_gene: TRBJ2-1; CDR3nt: TGTGCCAGCACCCCAGCGGGGACCTCGGATAATGAGCAGTTCTTC; CDR3aa: CASTPAGTSDNEQFF
v_gene: TRBV28; d_gene: TRBD1; abundance: .; j_gene: TRBJ1-1; CDR3nt: TGTGCCAGCAGTCAAAGGACAGGTTACCTCACTGAAGCTTTCTTT; CDR3aa: CASSQRTGYLTEAFF
v_gene: TRBV6-5; d_gene: .; abundance: .; j_gene: TRBJ1-2; CDR3nt: TGTGCCAGCAGTTACTCCGGCAGGTCTGTCTATGGCTACACCTTC; CDR3aa: CASSYSGRSVYGYTF
v_gene: TRBV4-2; d_gene: .; abundance: .; j_gene: TRBJ1-2; CDR3nt: TGTGCCAGCAGCCAGACCAGGGGTTTGGGCTATGGCTACACCTTC; CDR3aa: CASSQTRGLGYGYTF
v_gene: TRBV18; d_gene: TRBD2; abundance: .; j_gene: TRBJ2-7; CDR3nt: TGTGCCAGCTCACCAACACTAGCGGGAGCGTCTATGGAGTACGAGCAGTACTTC; CDR3aa: CASSPTLAGASMEYEQYF
v_gene: TRBV7-9; d_gene: TRBD2; abundance: .; j_gene: TRBJ2-5; CDR3nt: TGTGCCAGCAGCTCGTCCTTAGCGGGAGGTTACGAGACCCAGTACTTC; CDR3aa: CASSSSLAGGYETQYF
v_gene: TRBV6-1; d_gene: .; abundance: few; j_gene: TRBJ1-5; CDR3nt: TGTGCCAGCAGTGGGGGACCTAATAGCAATCAGCCCCAGCATTTT; CDR3aa: CASSGGPNSNQPQHF
v_gene: TRBV7-3; d_gene: .; abundance: few; j_gene: TRBJ2-3; CDR3nt: TGTGCCAGCAGCCGTGGACATAGCACAGATACGCAGTATTTT; CDR3aa: CASSRGHSTDTQYF
v_gene: TRBV30; d_gene: .; abundance: .; j_gene: TRBJ2-1; CDR3nt: TGTGCCTGGTTCGCGGGACACCCCTACAATGAGCAGTTCTTC; CDR3aa: CAWFAGHPYNEQFF
v_gene: TRBV9; d_gene: .; abundance: .; j_gene: TRBJ2-5; CDR3nt: TGTGCCAGCAGCATATTTGGGATCTTCGAGACCCAGTACTTC; CDR3aa: CASSIFGIFETQYF
v_gene: TRBV7-2; d_gene: TRBD2; abundance: .; j_gene: TRBJ2-5; CDR3nt: TGTGCCAGCACGGCAGGACTAGCGTCGGAGACCCAGTACTTC; CDR3aa: CASTAGLASETQYF
v_gene: TRBV5-1; d_gene: .; abundance: few; j_gene: TRBJ1-5; CDR3nt: TGCGCCAGCAGCTTGGACGGTCAGCCCCAGCATTTT; CDR3aa: CASSLDGQPQHF
v_gene: TRBV7-2; d_gene: .; abundance: .; j_gene: TRBJ2-5; CDR3nt: TGTGCCAGCAGCCCCGGGATAGCGGCCAAAGAGACCCAGTACTTC; CDR3aa: CASSPGIAAKETQYF
v_gene: TRBV18; d_gene: TRBD1; abundance: few; j_gene: TRBJ1-3; CDR3nt: TGTGCCAGCTCACCACGGCCGGGACAGGTAAGCTCTGGAAACACCATATATTTT; CDR3aa: CASSPRPGQVSSGNTIYF
v_gene: TRBV2; d_gene: .; abundance: .; j_gene: TRBJ2-3; CDR3nt: TGTGCCAGCAGTGACGGGATTGCGGATACGCAGTATTTT; CDR3aa: CASSDGIADTQYF
v_gene: TRBV7-9; d_gene: .; abundance: .; j_gene: TRBJ2-7; CDR3nt: TGTGCCAGCAGCTTAGAACAGCTCTCCTACGAGCAGTACTTC; CDR3aa: CASSLEQLSYEQYF
v_gene: TRBV5-6; d_gene: TRBD1; abundance: many; j_gene: TRBJ1-3; CDR3nt: TGTGCCAGCAGCGAGGGACAGCCTCTCTCTGGAAACACCATATATTTT; CDR3aa: CASSEGQPLSGNTIYF
v_gene: TRBV2; d_gene: .; abundance: .; j_gene: TRBJ1-5; CDR3nt: TGTGCCAGCAGTGAACTAAGGGACATAAATCAGCCCCAGCATTTT; CDR3aa: CASSELRDINQPQHF
v_gene: TRBV5-1; d_gene: TRBD2; abundance: .; j_gene: TRBJ2-5; CDR3nt: TGCGCCAGCAGCACGAGCGGGACTAAACAAGAGACCCAGTACTTC; CDR3aa: CASSTSGTKQETQYF
v_gene: TRBV6-6; d_gene: .; abundance: .; j_gene: TRBJ2-3; CDR3nt: TGTGCCAGCAGTTTATACACAGATACGCAGTATTTT; CDR3aa: CASSLYTDTQYF
v_gene: TRBV5-1; d_gene: TRBD2; abundance: .; j_gene: TRBJ2-1; CDR3nt: TGCGCCAGCAGCTTGGGGACTAGCGGGAGGGCCAATGAGCAGTTCTTC; CDR3aa: CASSLGTSGRANEQFF
v_gene: TRBV5-5; d_gene: .; abundance: many; j_gene: TRBJ1-2; CDR3nt: TGTGCCAGCAGCTTGGCCGTGAGGGACTCCTCTCCCGTGAATGGCTACACCTTC; CDR3aa: CASSLAVRDSSPVNGYTF
v_gene: TRBV27; d_gene: TRBD2; abundance: .; j_gene: TRBJ2-7; CDR3nt: TGTGCCAGCAGCCGTGGGACTAGCGGGACCTACGAGCAGTACTTC; CDR3aa: CASSRGTSGTYEQYF
v_gene: TRBV18; d_gene: .; abundance: .; j_gene: TRBJ1-5; CDR3nt: TGTGCCAGCTCAAGCCAACCAGGGCGCAATCAGCCCCAGCATTTT; CDR3aa: CASSSQPGRNQPQHF
v_gene: TRBV7-2; d_gene: .; abundance: .; j_gene: TRBJ1-5; CDR3nt: TGTGCCAGCAGCTCTACGAGAAGGGGTTCGCCCCAGCATTTT; CDR3aa: CASSSTRRGSPQHF
v_gene: TRBV4-1; d_gene: TRBD1; abundance: few; j_gene: TRBJ1-2; CDR3nt: TGCGCCAGCAGCCCTGACAGGGTAGAGAGGGGCTACACCTTC; CDR3aa: CASSPDRVERGYTF